This TCR beta chain was retrieved from a study of CD8 T cells in ankylosing spondylitis. Broader study findings: Earlier studies detected some motif variants in reactive arthritis synovial fluid and blood. Typical of ankylosing spondylitis blood, it appeared, was a TCR beta motif of eight highly homologous variants. Reportedly, matched ankylosing spondylitis synovial fluid was significantly enriched for disease-linked clones.

V was pared by 9 bases and J by 2 bases, with 27 bases between. The CDR3 sequence is 18 residues long. 5'-RACE, quantitative and with molecular barcodes, yielded the TCR beta libraries. From the 5' RACE reads, TCRdb called clonotypes with MiXCR, one entry per CDR3 protein. The sample records around 480,000 distinct CDR3 sequences, more than 15% being singletons. This clonotype has at least ten counts. Its target is not known. The sequence was obtained from a male donor with ankylosing spondylitis. Material: blood, either unsorted or a sorted T cell fraction (not recorded which). The chain employs TRBV12-3 or TRBV12-4 and TRBJ2-3, with D possibly matching TRBD2 (5 bases). The chain's CDR3 is CASTSSTLVGQHTDTQYF. CDR3 coding DNA: TGTGCCAGTACCTCTAGCACCCTAGTTGGTCAACACACAGATACGCAGTATTTT.